What follows are 10 T cell receptor beta chains derived from one specimen sequenced in a study of T cells in Graves' hyperthyroidism and ophthalmopathy. Authors of the study amplified TCR beta CDR3 regions from RNA transcripts. TCR CDR3 underwent first-round RT-PCR with the HTBI primer set. TCRdb re-called the multiplex PCR reads with MiXCR, one entry per CDR3 protein. The repertoire holds hundreds of thousands of distinct CDR3 sequences, roughly a quarter seen once, with approximately 35% in the top ten. Source material: blood. These receptors all come from a woman between 35 and 50 years old with Graves' ophthalmopathy.

CDR3 bases: TGTGCCAGCAGTGGCCGGGACAGGGTGGCGGAGACCCAGTACTTC. This codes for CASSGRDRVAETQYF. J is TRBJ2-5 and V is TRBV6-2 or TRBV6-3, with 9 bases fitting TRBD1. Looked up from germline, CDR1 is MNHEY and CDR2 is SVGEGT. The trim removed 5 bases at V and 5 bases at J, leaving 9 bases unmatched. There are 15 residues in the CDR3.

The table lists this clonotype with many counts. The chain joins TRBV6-1 to TRBJ2-7; TRBD1 might be the D (6 bases). This CDR3 comprises 14 residues. Germline CDR1 and CDR2: MNHNS and SASEGT. Trimming shortened V by 2 bases and J by 3 bases, and 11 bases separated the two germline ends. The CDR3 nucleotides read TGTGCCAGCAGTGAAAGGGGCAGGGGCTACGAGCAGTACTTC. It specifies CASSERGRGYEQYF.

This clonotype was observed at least ten times. This chain uses TRBV6-7 with TRBJ2-1; 8 bases fit TRBD1. TRBV6-7 is designated an ORF whose function remains uncertain. The V segment lost 4 bases and the J segment 3 bases; nucleotides outside the gene matches: 8. The CDR3 has 16 amino acids. Here the CDR3 DNA reads TGTGCCAGCAGTTCACCCGGGACAGGTGTCTACAATGAGCAGTTCTTC. It yields the protein CASSSPGTGVYNEQFF.

The chain recombines TRBV30 with TRBJ2-7, with a possible D match to TRBD2 (5 bases). The germline CDR1 and CDR2 sequences are GTSNPN and SVGIG (reference sequence). The CDR3 is made up of 12 amino acids. Trimming cost V 5 bases and J 4 bases, with 12 bases left between them. The CDR3 nucleotides read TGTGCCTGGGGGCCCGGGGAGTACGAGCAGTACTTC. Protein product: CAWGPGEYEQYF.

This clonotype was observed at least ten times. In DNA, the CDR3 is TGTGCCAGCAGCGGGACAGGGCACAATAGCAATCAGCCCCAGCATTTT. Encoded protein: CASSGTGHNSNQPQHF. This chain connects TRBV6-5 to TRBJ1-5, with 9 nucleotides matching TRBD1. V trimming: 6 bases; J trimming: 0 bases; junction bases outside the gene matches: 6. Germline CDR1 reads MNHEY; CDR2 reads SVGAGI. The CDR3 sequence is 16 residues long.

This clonotype was seen repeatedly, ten times or more. The V call is TRBV11-1, the J call TRBJ2-6, with D perhaps assigned TRBD1 or TRBD2 (5 bases each). The V end was cut by 5 bases, the J end by 2 bases, with 19 bases between. Germline V gene data show CDR1 as SGHAT and CDR2 as FQDESV (reference sequence). The CDR3 sequence is 18 residues long. Written as DNA, the CDR3 is TGTGCCAGCAGCCTCCCCGGGGACGGGCTCACTGGGGCCAACGTCCTGACTTTC. Amino acid sequence: CASSLPGDGLTGANVLTF.

The rearrangement joins TRBV6-1 to TRBJ1-2; D is unresolved. The CDR3 length is 15 residues. The germline V and J ends were trimmed by 1 base and 2 bases, with 11 bases remaining between them. The germline gives CDR1 MNHNS, CDR2 SASEGT. CDR3 bases: TGTGCCAGCAGTGAAGAGGACGGACGGAACTATGGCTACACCTTC. This encodes CASSEEDGRNYGYTF.

This clonotype was counted many times. The V gene is TRBV6-1, the J gene TRBJ2-5, with TRBD2 identical over 10 bases. The CDR3 spans 14 residues. Germline V gene sequence: CDR1 MNHNS, CDR2 SASEGT. The V and J ends lost 6 bases and 4 bases, in that order; junction bases with no gene match: 5. CDR3 DNA sequence: TGTGCCAGCAGGGGAGCGGGAGGGGGAGAGACCCAGTACTTC. Residues: CASRGAGGGETQYF.

This clonotype was observed at least ten times. The genes are TRBV5-5 and TRBJ2-7; TRBD2 matches at 7 bases. Germline values: CDR1 SGHKS, CDR2 YYEKEE (reference sequence). V shed 4 bases and J 5 bases; nucleotides not matched to a gene: 9. This CDR3 spans 14 amino acids. CDR3 sequence (DNA): TGTGCCAGCAGCAGAGAGCAGGGAGGGAACGAGCAGTACTTC. Translating gives CASSREQGGNEQYF. Full variable domain (outside the CDR3, taken from reference TRBV5-5 and TRBJ2-7): DAGVTQSPTHLIKTRGQQVTLRCSPISGHKSVSWYQQVLGQGPQFIFQYYEKEERGRGNFPDRFSARQFPNYSSELNVNALLLGDSALYLCASSREQGGNEQYFGPGTRLTVT.

Ten or more counts support this clonotype. The chain has TRBV20-1 and TRBJ2-7; 9 nucleotides line up with TRBD2. The CDR3 has 15 amino acids. Germline V gene data show CDR1 as DFQATT and CDR2 as SNEGSKA (reference sequence). Trimming removed 3 bases from V and 4 bases from J; junction bases left unmatched: 10. Here the CDR3 reads CSARSSGSFGYEQYF. The CDR3 nucleotides are TGCAGTGCTAGGAGTAGCGGGAGTTTTGGGTACGAGCAGTACTTC.